Below, one T cell receptor (beta chain) is given with its context. Its antigen remains unidentified. Collection of lesional scalp punch biopsies and peripheral blood was performed in alopecia areata patients. The data stem from a study of CD8+ T cells in alopecia areata. The study, taken as a whole, reports: TCR sharing across patients was less clear than in mice, possibly HLA-related.

Sequencing relied on a cDNA template that was reverse transcribed from extracted RNA. TCRdb keeps only in-frame clones here, not all; method: immunoSEQ multiplex PCR. Seen here are about 180,000 clones, 59% observed once, and the top ten hold roughly 14%. The source of this sequence is a human donor with alopecia areata. The sample in question was CD4+ T cells sorted from blood, obtained at week 0.

The DNA for the CDR3 is TGTGCCAGCAGCCCAAGCAGGGGTGAGAATTCACCCCTCCACTTT. Its translation: CASSPSRGENSPLHF. The genes are TRBV7-9 and TRBJ1-6, with D possibly being TRBD1 (6 bases). Trimming cost V 5 bases and J 7 bases, with 15 bases left between them. CDR1 and CDR2 from the germline V gene are SEHNR and FQNEAQ (reference sequence). This CDR3 contains 15 residues.